A single sample is the source of the 7 T cell receptor beta chains below, sequenced in a study of T cell clonality in common variable immunodeficiency. Data came from immunoSEQ multiplex PCR; TCRdb stores just in-frame clones and leaves some out. Found here are around 47,000 clones, no singletons; the ten largest cover about 2%. The sample was peripheral blood mononuclear cells. These receptor sequences come from a person aged 18-70 years in good health.

This clone was counted many times. The read falls 3 residues short of the CDR3 end, and the missing part is taken from the germline J gene. The gene calls are TRBV10-1 and TRBJ1-1; D may be TRBD1 (5 bases). Germline V gene data show CDR1 as WNHNN and CDR2 as SYGVQD (reference sequence). V was shortened by 3 bases and J by 3 bases, with 11 bases between the two germline ends. The CDR3 totals 14 residues. The CDR3 DNA, read in part, is TGCGCCAGCAGTGACGGGGGAAGGTACACTGAA. Translating gives CASSDGGRYTE. The whole CDR3 sequence is CASSDGGRYTEAFF.

This clone was found many times. The missing CDR3 end, 3 residues past where the read stops, is filled in from the germline J gene. This sequence joins TRBV6-1 and TRBJ2-7, with TRBD1 as a possible D gene (5 bases). The CDR3 spans 14 residues. V shed 4 bases and J shed 2 bases, with 12 bases lying between them. CDR1 is MNHNS and CDR2 is SASEGT in the germline V gene. This chain's CDR3 is CASSASGPPYEQYF. CDR3 bases read: TGTGCCAGCAGTGCATCAGGGCCCCCCTACGAG.

This clone was detected many times. The CDR3 end lies 3 residues beyond the end of the read and is filled in from the germline J gene. The J gene is TRBJ1-5, the V gene TRBV19, with unresolved D. The V end lost 1 base, the J end lost 0 bases, and 16 bases lay between the germline ends. The CDR3 extends over 18 amino acids. Per the germline V gene, CDR1 is LNHDA and CDR2 is SQIVND (reference sequence). The chain's CDR3 is CASSIGSTALYSNQPQHF. The part of the CDR3 DNA that was read is TGTGCCAGTAGTATAGGCTCAACCGCCCTATATAGCAATCAGCCC.

This clone appeared many times. The read falls 3 residues short of the CDR3 end, and the missing part is taken from the germline J gene. The chain has TRBV19 and TRBJ1-1; tentatively, D is TRBD1 (6 bases). The CDR3 is 16 amino acids. From germline, CDR1 is LNHDA and CDR2 SQIVND (reference sequence). V was shortened by 1 base and J by 1 base, with 13 bases between the two germline ends. The CDR3 DNA, read in part, is TGTGCCAGTAGTATAGGGGCGCGGGGGCGGAACACTGAA. It translates to CASSIGARGRNTE. The entire CDR3 sequence reads CASSIGARGRNTEAFF.

The sample holds many counts of this clone. The read halts 3 residues ahead of the CDR3 end, with the missing end drawn from the germline J gene. V usage is TRBV6-1 and J usage is TRBJ2-7; 11 bases map to TRBD2. The V segment lost 3 bases and the J segment 2 bases; nucleotides outside the gene matches: 3. Germline values: CDR1 MNHNS, CDR2 SASEGT. The CDR3 sequence is 15 residues long. The sequenced CDR3 bases are TGTGCCAGCAGTGAGACTAGCGGGGAAGCCTACGAG. Protein product: CASSETSGEAYE. The complete CDR3 sequence is CASSETSGEAYEQYF.

This clone has a count of ten or more. The read terminates 3 residues ahead of where the CDR3 ends, so the germline J gene completes it. The J gene is TRBJ2-7, the V gene TRBV16, with 7 nucleotides matching TRBD1. This CDR3 is built from 14 residues. Per germline, CDR1 KGHSY and CDR2 FQNENV. The J segment lost 3 bases and the V segment lost 3 bases, leaving 5 bases of the junction unmatched. The part of the CDR3 DNA that was read is TGTGCCAGCAGCCACACCGGGACAGACTACGAG. Translation: CASSHTGTDYE. The full-length CDR3 reads as CASSHTGTDYEQYF.

Ten or more counts support this clone. The part of the CDR3 DNA that was read is TGTGCCAGCTCCCAGGGGGCGCGAGAGGAGACC. Translating it yields CASSQGAREET. Given in full, the CDR3 is CASSQGAREETQYF. The V gene is TRBV18, the J gene TRBJ2-5; 8 bases match TRBD1. The sequenced fragment ends 3 residues before the CDR3 boundary, so the rest is inferred from the germline J gene. The CDR3 contains 14 residues. After removal of 6 bases from V and 5 bases from J, the junction contained 8 bases not matched to a gene. Germline V gives CDR1 KGHSH, CDR2 LQKENI.